The 3 T cell receptor beta chains in this list originate from one sample, sequenced in a study of blood T cells in healthy people across ages (dated by TCRdb to the mid-2010s). The library was built by means of 5' RACE. The sample was run on an Illumina HiSeq 2500. A second PCR of roughly 6 to 11 cycles was performed with a sample-barcoded 5' primer and a J-beta primer mix. The raw public data were reprocessed by TCRdb itself: fastp quality trimming at Q25, MiXCR clonotype calling, in-frame beta chains only. For every CDR3 protein sequence, its rows merge into one entry that carries the most common genes and DNA. The sample includes approximately 1.5 million distinct CDR3 sequences, with less than 45% observed a single time. Together, the top ten hold more than 4% of the sample. Sequencing was carried out using blood. These TCRs come from a woman aged 18-29 years in good health.

This clonotype was recorded a few times. The gene calls are TRBV12-5 and TRBJ2-7, with a tentative D call TRBD2 (5 bases). Germline lookup yields CDR1 LGHNT and CDR2 FRNRAP. V lost 5 bases and J lost 7, with 15 bases in between. This CDR3 spans 13 amino acids. This CDR3 reads CASGPPGYNEQYF. The DNA of the CDR3 is TGTGCTAGTGGTCCCCCGGGGTACAATGAGCAGTACTTC.

This clonotype occurred many times. The gene calls are TRBV2 and TRBJ2-7; the D gene is possibly TRBD1 (6 bases). CDR1 and CDR2 from the germline V gene are SNHLY and FYNNEI. V was clipped by 7 bases and J by 0 bases, with 10 bases between them. The CDR3 length is 13 residues. DNA for the CDR3: TGTGCCAGCAACAGGGAGACCTCCTACGAGCAGTACTTC. It is translated as CASNRETSYEQYF. Based on the CDR3 plus reference TRBV2 and TRBJ2-7, the full variable domain is EPEVTQTPSHQVTQMGQEVILRCVPISNHLYFYWYRQILGQKVEFLVSFYNNEISEKSEIFDDQFSVERPDGSNFTLKIRSTKLEDSAMYFCASNRETSYEQYFGPGTRLTVT.

CDR3 amino acids: CASSFPDRGHGEQFF. For the CDR3, the DNA is TGTGCCAGCAGCTTCCCGGACAGGGGGCATGGTGAGCAGTTCTTC. V is TRBV11-2 and J is TRBJ2-1; TRBD1 agrees at 11 bases. This CDR3 comprises 15 residues. Germline V CDR1 and CDR2: SGHAT, FQNNGV. V was pared by 3 bases and J by 9 bases, with 7 bases of the junction left unmatched.